This TCR beta chain was captured in a study of T cells in Graves' hyperthyroidism and ophthalmopathy (dated by TCRdb to between 2017 and 2020). Context from the whole study: Peripheral blood was collected at initial diagnosis, before any treatment. According to the paper, TCR Vbeta CDR3 sequencing was carried out on 120 to 150 peripheral blood samples, which came from approximately 41 ophthalmopathy, fewer than 80 hyperthyroidism and about 17 progressor patients. Prospective prediction of ophthalmopathy was tested in an independent validation cohort consisting of fewer than 20 hyperthyroidism patients and more than 15 patients who later progressed to ophthalmopathy. Once sampling was done, hyperthyroidism patients were given methimazole at a starting dose of 30 mg daily, whereas ophthalmopathy patients were given high-dose intravenous methylprednisolone. For training and testing, the 100 or so patients in the discovery cohort were randomly divided in a 7:3 ratio. A discovery cohort of roughly 100 patients, about 43 with Graves' ophthalmopathy and fewer than 65 with stable Graves' hyperthyroidism, was used to find distinguishing TCR V-J signatures. In addition, the study compared T-cell repertoires in thyroid tissue and in blood from roughly six Graves' hyperthyroidism patients.

Moderately to severely active disease, a Clinical Activity Score of at least 3, a NOSPECS grade of at least 4, and a duration under 3 months were present in ophthalmopathy patients. The study excluded patients with uncontrolled infections, other autoimmune diseases, pregnancy or lactation. Clinical symptoms, serum thyroxine and TRAb, thyroid ultrasound, and orbital computed tomography formed the basis for the diagnoses. PBMCs were isolated from roughly 10 ml of fresh peripheral blood by Ficoll-Paque density gradient centrifugation. Total RNA was extracted with Trizol reagent, and quality was checked on an Agilent 2100 Bioanalyzer. Here is what the overall study found, with its caveats: Most expanded thyroid clonotypes (frequency above 0.001) were also detected in blood, a finding suggesting that blood repertoires may reflect thyroid immune responses. Sample size was not statistically predetermined, and blinding of investigators to group allocation was not performed. In validation, the model predicted progression to ophthalmopathy with about 71% sensitivity and 72% to 85% specificity, a median of approximately 6.5 months before onset. Ophthalmopathy was separated from stable hyperthyroidism by a 13 V-J signature model, with 87.88% sensitivity and approximately 81% specificity obtained in cross-validation and 80%/75% obtained in testing.

The TCR beta CDR3 regions were amplified from the RNA transcripts. A first-round RT-PCR of the TCR CDR3 used the HTBI primer set with the Qiagen OneStep RT-PCR kit. Libraries were constructed in a second round of multiplex PCR, after which size selection and purification were carried out. Libraries were sequenced paired-end with 100 bp reads on an Illumina HiSeq2000. The study's processing was this. SOAPnuke was used to process the raw data, removing reads that contained adapters or uncalled bases, had a mean Phred below 15, or lacked an exact match to the constant primer or identifier. High-quality paired reads were merged using COPE v1.2.5, and each unique nucleotide sequence was defined as a clonotype. Clonotypes were aligned to IMGT TRBV, TRBD and TRBJ reference segments using MiTCR v1.1. The analysis was restricted to V-J combinations with a frequency above 0.0001, which together covered approximately 99% of the repertoires. The TCS score was defined as the ratio of F50 (clonal expansion) to E x V (chaos), calculated using BLOSUM62-based TCRdist between CDR3 peptides within each V-J. Welch's t-statistics and random forest reduced fewer than 550 V-J features to roughly 13, which were used in a naive Bayes classifier (R e1071). TCRdb applied fastp at Q25 and MiXCR to the public reads, then kept only in-frame beta chains. Rows are combined by CDR3 protein, so each entry shows the most common genes and DNA. In this record, the V and J calls reflect TCRdb's handling and not the investigators' own analysis. The sample yields a few hundred thousand distinct CDR3 sequences; 15% to 20% were counted once. 40% of the sample belongs to the ten largest clones.

Sequences LGHDT (CDR1) and YNNKEL (CDR2) are obtained from the germline V gene (reference sequence). Spanning cysteine to phenylalanine, the CDR3 consists of 14 amino acids. The sequence is cut down to CDR3 DNA, 42 bases in frame from base 1. Deletion took 0 bases off V and 5 bases off J, with a span of 10 bases between the germline ends. In its sample, this clonotype was seen a few times. Its target antigen remains unknown. Base quality data are lacking; no much larger clone is found one base away. Sequencing was done on a sample of blood. The rearranged chain carries TRBV3-1 and TRBJ1-1, and the D gene may be TRBD1, 6 bases matching. The TCR was taken from a man younger than 30 with Graves' ophthalmopathy. The base sequence is TGTGCCAGCAGCCAAGAGGGGGCTCTGACTGAAGCTTTCTTT. It translates to CASSQEGALTEAFF. Reference TRBV3-1 and TRBJ1-1 genes cover what lies past the CDR3, so the full variable domain is DTAVSQTPKYLVTQMGNDKSIKCEQNLGHDTMYWYKQDSKKFLKIMFSYNNKELIINETVPNRFSPKSPDKAHLNLHINSLELGDSAVYFCASSQEGALTEAFFGQGTRLTVV.